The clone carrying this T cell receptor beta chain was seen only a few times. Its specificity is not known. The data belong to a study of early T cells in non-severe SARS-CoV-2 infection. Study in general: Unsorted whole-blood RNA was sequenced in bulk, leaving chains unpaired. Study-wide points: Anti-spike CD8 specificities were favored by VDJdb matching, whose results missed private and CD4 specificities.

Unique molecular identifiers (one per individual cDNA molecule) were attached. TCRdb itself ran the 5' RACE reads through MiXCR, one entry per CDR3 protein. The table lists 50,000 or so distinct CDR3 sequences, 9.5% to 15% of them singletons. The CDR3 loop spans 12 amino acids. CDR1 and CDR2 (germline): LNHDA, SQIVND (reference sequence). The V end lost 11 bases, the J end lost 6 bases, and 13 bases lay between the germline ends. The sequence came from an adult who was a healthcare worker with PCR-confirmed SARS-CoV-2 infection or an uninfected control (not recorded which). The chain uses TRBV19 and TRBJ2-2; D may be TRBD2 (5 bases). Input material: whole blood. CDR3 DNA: TGTGCCGTTACCGGGGATGCCGGGGAGCTGTTTTTT. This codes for CAVTGDAGELFF.